Shown below are 23 T cell receptor beta chains from a single sample sequenced in a study of Graves' ophthalmopathy and Graves' hyperthyroidism. Investigators amplified TCR beta CDR3 regions from RNA transcripts. First-round RT-PCR relied on HTBI primers, and a second-round multiplex PCR came next. TCRdb used MiXCR to reprocess the multiplex PCR reads, holding one entry per CDR3 protein. The table records 150,000 to 200,000 distinct CDR3 sequences, 35% to 50% of them present only once. Sequencing input: peripheral blood. The receptors shown here come from a man aged 25-45 years with Graves' ophthalmopathy.

The chain carries TRBV28 and TRBJ2-7, with TRBD2 matching 8 bases. Germline V CDR1 and CDR2: MDHEN, SYDVKM. V was pared by 2 bases and J by 0 bases, with 0 bases of the junction left unmatched. This CDR3 region has 14 residues. CDR3 in DNA: TGTGCCAGCAGTTTAGGACTAGCCTCCTACGAGCAGTACTTC. It encodes CASSLGLASYEQYF.

As to this clonotype: One end of the junction does not line up with germline, which may come from a read error. The rearrangement links TRBV6-1 to TRBJ1-1, with D possibly being TRBD1 (5 bases). Germline CDR1 is MNHNS and CDR2 is SASEGT. The CDR3 is 13 residues long. The CDR3 coding sequence is TGTGCCGGCAGTCCTTGGATGGGGGATGAAGCTTTCTTT. This gives the protein CAGSPWMGDEAFF.

The chain carries TRBV6-2 or TRBV6-3 and TRBJ2-2; D not resolved. The germline V and J ends were trimmed by 10 bases and 1 base, with 19 bases remaining between them. The CDR3 is 16 amino acids. Germline V gene sequence: CDR1 MNHEY, CDR2 SVGEGT. The CDR3 region has the DNA TGTGCCACTACTGAGTTCGGACCCCTGAACACCGGGGAGCTGTTTTTT. Encoded protein: CATTEFGPLNTGELFF.

This clonotype was observed many times. This chain links TRBV6-2 or TRBV6-3 with TRBJ2-6; a possible D gene is TRBD1 (6 bases). The CDR3 sequence is 15 residues long. Trimming left V 4 bases short and J 4 bases short, with 11 bases between. Germline CDR1 reads MNHEY; CDR2 reads SVGEGT. The CDR3 here is CASSLRGSGANVLTF. The CDR3 nucleotides read TGTGCCAGCAGTTTAAGGGGGTCAGGGGCCAACGTCCTGACTTTC.

This clonotype has a count of ten or more. The chain recombines TRBV5-1 with TRBJ1-1, with 7 bases lining up with TRBD1. The CDR3 spans 13 residues. The ends lost 0 bases at V and 10 bases at J; junction bases unmatched: 6. Germline lookup yields CDR1 SGHRS and CDR2 YFSETQ. As DNA, the CDR3 is TGCGCCAGCAGCTTGGATTCGACAGGGCTAGCTTTCTTT. It encodes CASSLDSTGLAFF.

This clonotype was recorded many times. V is TRBV5-1 and J is TRBJ2-2, with D possibly matching TRBD2 (5 bases). The germline V and J ends were trimmed by 2 bases and 4 bases, with 9 bases remaining between them. CDR3 size: 14 residues. Per germline, CDR1 SGHRS and CDR2 YFSETQ. For the CDR3, the DNA is TGCGCCAGCAGCTTAGAAGCGGCCACCGGGGAGCTGTTTTTT. Its translation: CASSLEAATGELFF. The full variable domain, in which reference TRBV5-1 and TRBJ2-2 provide the parts outside the CDR3, is KAGVTQTPRYLIKTRGQQVTLSCSPISGHRSVSWYQQTPGQGLQFLFEYFSETQRNKGNFPGRFSGRQFSNSRSEMNVSTLELGDSALYLCASSLEAATGELFFGEGSRLTVL.

This chain uses TRBV12-3 or TRBV12-4 with TRBJ1-1; possible D gene TRBD1, 5 bases. The CDR3 sequence is 13 residues long. Trimming stripped 0 bases from V and 6 bases from J, with 8 bases between. This CDR3 is CASSLAQGSEAFF. CDR3 nucleotides: TGTGCCAGCAGTTTAGCGCAGGGATCTGAAGCTTTCTTT.

This chain connects TRBV7-3 to TRBJ2-7; 7 bases agree with TRBD1. Germline-derived CDR1 and CDR2 are SGHTA and FQGTGA. The junction had 9 bases not matched to a gene; V was cut back by 5 bases and J by 5 bases. The CDR3 spans 14 residues. In DNA, the CDR3 is TGTGCCAGCAGCAAAACCGGGACAGCAAACGAGCAGTACTTC. This sequence encodes CASSKTGTANEQYF. The full variable domain, its missing parts supplied by reference TRBV7-3 and TRBJ2-7, is GAGVSQTPSNKVTEKGKYVELRCDPISGHTALYWYRQSLGQGPEFLIYFQGTGAADDSGLPNDRFFAVRPEGSVSTLKIQRTERGDSAVYLCASSKTGTANEQYFGPGTRLTVT.

This clonotype was seen many times. CDR3 in DNA: TGTGCCAGCAGAAACAGGGGAGGCAATTCACCCCTCCACTTT. Protein: CASRNRGGNSPLHF. V and J are TRBV7-2 and TRBJ1-6; 7 bases are a match to TRBD1. V gave up 6 bases and J gave up 7 bases; unmatched junction bases: 6. The CDR3 is 14 amino acids. The germline CDR1 and CDR2 sequences are SGHTA and FQGNSA.

The chain joins TRBV11-2 to TRBJ1-2; weak D call: TRBD1 (6 bases). The CDR3 loop spans 12 amino acids. Between the trimmed V and J ends, which lost 6 bases and 5 bases, there was a span of 10 bases. Germline values: CDR1 SGHAT, CDR2 FQNNGV. This CDR3 reads CASRLGGYGYTF. CDR3 bases: TGTGCCAGCAGACTAGGGGGATATGGCTACACCTTC.

This chain links TRBV24-1 with TRBJ2-5, with D uncertain. V dropped 5 bases and J dropped 0 bases, with 9 bases sitting between them. Germline CDR1 KGHDR, CDR2 SFDVKD. The CDR3 loop spans 14 amino acids. CDR3 in DNA: TGTGCCACCAGTGGTGGACCGTACCAAGAGACCCAGTACTTC. This sequence encodes CATSGGPYQETQYF.

In this sample, this clonotype turned up many times. CDR3 protein: CASRKRDILMNTEAFF. The CDR3 DNA follows: TGTGCCAGCAGGAAACGGGACATCCTAATGAACACTGAAGCTTTCTTT. The chain carries TRBV6-1 and TRBJ1-1; TRBD1 is a possible D gene (6 bases). Germline V gives CDR1 MNHNS, CDR2 SASEGT. This CDR3 comprises 16 residues. V dropped 6 bases and J dropped 0 bases, with 17 bases sitting between them.

V and J are TRBV25-1 and TRBJ2-2; 12 nucleotides match TRBD2. The CDR3 contains 16 residues. Trimming removed 5 bases from V and 7 bases from J; junction bases left unmatched: 8. Germline V CDR1 and CDR2: MGHDK, SYGVNS. The CDR3 DNA reads TGTGCCAGCAGTCTAATTGGACTAGCGGGACGCGGGGAGCTGTTTTTT. Its protein product is CASSLIGLAGRGELFF.

This clonotype was observed many times. The rearrangement links TRBV7-2 to TRBJ1-2, with 10 bases fitting TRBD1. Germline V gene lookup returns CDR1 SGHTA and CDR2 FQGNSA. Unmatched junction bases numbered 5, after V lost 5 bases and J lost 8 bases. The CDR3 covers 13 residues. The CDR3 here is CASSRQGAGGYTF. Written as DNA, the CDR3 is TGTGCCAGCAGCCGACAGGGGGCGGGCGGCTACACCTTC.

This clonotype was recorded at least ten times. The chain combines TRBV19 with TRBJ1-2; a possible D gene is TRBD1 (5 bases). The germline gives CDR1 LNHDA, CDR2 SQIVND (reference sequence). Trimming shortened V by 4 bases and J by 8 bases, and 14 bases separated the two germline ends. The CDR3 length is 13 residues. The CDR3 nucleotides read TGTGCCAGTAGTACGGGACCGAAAGCCGGCTACACCTTC. Amino acids: CASSTGPKAGYTF.

This clonotype has only one observation. V gene TRBV7-9 combines with J gene TRBJ2-7; a possible D gene is TRBD1 (5 bases). Trimming took off 4 bases at V and 1 base at J, with 14 bases between the two ends. This CDR3 comprises 15 residues. Germline V gives CDR1 SEHNR, CDR2 FQNEAQ (reference sequence). CDR3 coding DNA: TGTGCCAGCAGCTCCGGACAAACCTCATCCTACGAGCAGTACTTC. This sequence encodes CASSSGQTSSYEQYF.

This clonotype was picked up many times. The genes are TRBV7-2 and TRBJ1-5; possible D gene TRBD1, 5 bases. This CDR3 is 14 amino acids long. Trimming took off 4 bases at V and 4 bases at J, with 11 bases between the two ends. Germline assignment: CDR1 SGHTA and CDR2 FQGNSA. CDR3 in DNA: TGTGCCAGCAGCTCCTGGGGGATAAATCAGCCCCAGCATTTT. This codes for CASSSWGINQPQHF.

This clonotype appeared many times. The V and J genes are TRBV12-3 or TRBV12-4 and TRBJ2-5; tentative D call: TRBD1 (5 bases). V was cut by 4 bases and J by 1 base, with 10 bases left in between. The CDR3 has 14 residues. The chain's CDR3 is CASSSLRAQETQYF. The DNA of the CDR3 is TGTGCCAGCAGTTCCCTCAGGGCCCAAGAGACCCAGTACTTC.

The sample holds many counts of this clonotype. V usage is TRBV6-1 and J usage is TRBJ1-5; D remains ambiguous. The CDR3 contains 12 residues. CDR1 MNHNS and CDR2 SASEGT come from the germline V gene. V dropped 4 bases and J dropped 5 bases, with 6 bases sitting between them. The DNA for the CDR3 is TGTGCCAGCAGTGGAACAGATCAGCCCCAGCATTTT. This codes for CASSGTDQPQHF.

This clonotype appeared many times. This chain connects TRBV14 to TRBJ2-7; TRBD1 agrees at 7 bases. The CDR3 spans 17 residues. Trimming at V came to 0 bases and at J to 2 bases, leaving 10 bases not matched to a gene. Germline loops: CDR1 SGHDN, CDR2 FVKESK. DNA of the CDR3: TGTGCCAGCAGCCAAGACAAAGGGGACAGATTGGCCTACGAGCAGTACTTC. Protein product: CASSQDKGDRLAYEQYF. Looking up the rest from reference TRBV14 and TRBJ2-7 gives the full variable domain: EAGVTQFPSHSVIEKGQTVTLRCDPISGHDNLYWYRRVMGKEIKFLLHFVKESKQDESGMPNNRFLAERTGGTYSTLKVQPAELEDSGVYFCASSQDKGDRLAYEQYFGPGTRLTVT.

The chain has TRBV6-1 and TRBJ1-2; D call uncertain. The V end was cut by 6 bases, the J end by 8 bases, with 16 bases between. The germline CDR1 and CDR2 sequences are MNHNS and SASEGT. The CDR3 sequence is 13 residues long. CDR3 residues: CASRQAQLLGYTF. CDR3 DNA sequence: TGTGCCAGCAGGCAGGCACAGCTCCTAGGCTACACCTTC.

This clonotype was found many times. The chain carries TRBV12-5 and TRBJ2-2, with TRBD2 matching 8 bases. V lost 1 base to trimming and J lost 3 bases; unmatched junction nucleotides: 1. Germline V CDR1 and CDR2: LGHNT, FRNRAP. The CDR3 covers 15 residues. The CDR3 region is CASGLATSDTGELFF. The CDR3 DNA reads TGTGCTAGTGGTTTGGCGACTAGCGACACCGGGGAGCTGTTTTTT. The full variable domain, rest sourced from reference TRBV12-5 and TRBJ2-2, is DARVTQTPRHKVTEMGQEVTMRCQPILGHNTVFWYRQTMMQGLELLAYFRNRAPLDDSGMPKDRFSAEMPDATLATLKIQPSEPRDSAVYFCASGLATSDTGELFFGEGSRLTVL.

This clonotype is a singleton in its sample. The genes are TRBV2 and TRBJ2-4; D call uncertain. The J call could be wrong; TRBJ2-7 is a better fit for the DNA end. The CDR3 runs to 12 residues. The germline gives CDR1 SNHLY, CDR2 FYNNEI. This CDR3 is CASSYLSGEQYF. CDR3 nucleotide sequence: TGTGCCAGCAGTTATCTTTCGGGCGAGCAGTACTTC.